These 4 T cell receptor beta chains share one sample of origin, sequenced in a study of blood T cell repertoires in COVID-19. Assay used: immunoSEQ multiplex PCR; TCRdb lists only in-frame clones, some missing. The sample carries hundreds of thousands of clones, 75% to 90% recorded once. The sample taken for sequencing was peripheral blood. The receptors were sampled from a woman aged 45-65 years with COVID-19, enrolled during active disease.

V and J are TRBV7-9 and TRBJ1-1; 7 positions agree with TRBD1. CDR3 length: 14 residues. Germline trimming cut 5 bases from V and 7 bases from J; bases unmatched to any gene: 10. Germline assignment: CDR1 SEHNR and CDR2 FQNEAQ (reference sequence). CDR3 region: CASSLRLGDSEAFF. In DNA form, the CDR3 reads TGTGCCAGCAGCCTTAGATTGGGGGACAGTGAAGCTTTCTTT. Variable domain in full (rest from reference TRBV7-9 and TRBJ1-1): DTGVSQNPRHKITKRGQNVTFRCDPISEHNRLYWYRQTLGQGPEFLTYFQNEAQLEKSRLLSDRFSAERPKGSFSTLEIQRTEQGDSAMYLCASSLRLGDSEAFFGQGTRLTVV.

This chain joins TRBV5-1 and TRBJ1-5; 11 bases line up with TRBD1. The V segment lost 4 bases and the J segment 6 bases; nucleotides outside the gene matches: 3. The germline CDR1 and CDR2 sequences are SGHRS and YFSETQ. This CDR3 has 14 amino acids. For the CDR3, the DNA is TGCGCCAGCAGCACGGGGACAGGGGGTCAGCCCCAGCATTTT. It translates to CASSTGTGGQPQHF.

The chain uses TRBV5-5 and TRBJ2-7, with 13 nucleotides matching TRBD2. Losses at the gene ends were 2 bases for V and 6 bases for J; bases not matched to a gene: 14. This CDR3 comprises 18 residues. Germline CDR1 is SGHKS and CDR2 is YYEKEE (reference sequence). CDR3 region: CASSLIGGTSGNRGEQYF. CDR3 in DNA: TGTGCCAGCAGCTTAATTGGGGGGACTAGCGGGAATCGGGGCGAGCAGTACTTC.

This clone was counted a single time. CDR3: CASSSRTPGANVLTF. DNA for the CDR3: TGTGCCAGCAGTTCCCGGACTCCGGGGGCCAACGTCCTGACTTTC. The chain carries TRBV27 and TRBJ2-6, with a tentative D call TRBD2 (5 bases). CDR3 length equals 15 residues. V was cut by 4 bases and J by 4 bases, with 11 bases left in between. The germline V gene has CDR1 MNHEY and CDR2 SMNVEV (reference sequence). The whole variable domain, filled in from reference TRBV27 and TRBJ2-6, reads EAQVTQNPRYLITVTGKKLTVTCSQNMNHEYMSWYRQDPGLGLRQIYYSMNVEVTDKGDVPEGYKVSRKEKRNFPLILESPSPNQTSLYFCASSSRTPGANVLTFGAGSRLTVL.